The 30 T cell receptor beta chains below all came from one sample that was sequenced in a study of CD8 T cells in ankylosing spondylitis. Study conclusions and caveats: Eight highly homologous variants formed a TCR beta motif that appeared characteristic of ankylosing spondylitis blood.

Their antigen targets remain unknown. In TCRdb, the 5' RACE reads were re-called with MiXCR into one record per CDR3 protein. The sample holds more than 650,000 distinct CDR3 sequences, 12% seen once. The sequenced sample was blood, either unsorted or a sorted T cell fraction (not recorded which). The receptors here all came from a male donor with ankylosing spondylitis.

This clonotype turned up a few times. The chain recombines TRBV4-3 with TRBJ2-7, with 9 bases aligning to TRBD1. The CDR3 covers 16 residues. V dropped 4 bases and J dropped 7; count of bases not matched to a gene: 14. The germline V gene has CDR1 LGHNA and CDR2 YSLEER. The CDR3 DNA is TGCGCCAGCAGCCCTCGAGGGGACAGGGTGGTCGGAGAGCAGTACTTC. Amino acid sequence: CASSPRGDRVVGEQYF.

Written as DNA, the CDR3 is TGTGCCAGCAGCGCAGCCAGGGGGGAAAAACTGTTTTTT. Amino acids: CASSAARGEKLFF. V gene TRBV7-3 combines with J gene TRBJ1-4, with 7 bases lining up with TRBD1. The V and J ends lost 5 bases and 8 bases, in that order; junction bases with no gene match: 5. CDR3 length: 13 amino acids. The germline V gene encodes CDR1 SGHTA and CDR2 FQGTGA.

This clonotype was found a few times. The chain links TRBV5-6 to TRBJ2-7; tentatively, D is TRBD2 (5 bases). V gave up 2 bases and J gave up 5 bases, with 8 bases separating them. The CDR3 extends over 12 amino acids. Germline values: CDR1 SGHDT, CDR2 YYEEEE. The CDR3 reads CASSFSRDEQYF. The CDR3 nucleotides read TGTGCCAGCAGCTTTTCGAGGGACGAGCAGTACTTC. Supplemented by reference TRBV5-6 and TRBJ2-7, the full variable domain reads DAGVTQSPTHLIKTRGQQVTLRCSPKSGHDTVSWYQQALGQGPQFIFQYYEEEERQRGNFPDRFSGHQFPNYSSELNVNALLLGDSALYLCASSFSRDEQYFGPGTRLTVT.

The rearrangement uses TRBV20-1 and TRBJ1-2; D not resolved. The V end lost 0 bases, the J end lost 13 bases, and 21 bases lay between the germline ends. The germline V gene has CDR1 DFQATT and CDR2 SNEGSKA (reference sequence). This CDR3 has 14 amino acids. For the CDR3, the DNA is TGCAGTGCTAGAGATCGTACGGGCGGGCAGCAGTGCACCTTC. Amino acid sequence: CSARDRTGGQQCTF.

At least ten counts were recorded for this clonotype. The chain uses TRBV12-3 or TRBV12-4 and TRBJ2-5; D not certain. V lost 5 bases and J lost 0, with 10 bases in between. The CDR3 has 14 amino acids. The CDR3 here is CASSHTVNQETQYF. The CDR3 coding sequence is TGTGCCAGCAGTCACACGGTCAACCAAGAGACCCAGTACTTC.

This sequence joins TRBV27 and TRBJ2-1, with 7 nucleotides matching TRBD2. V was pared by 2 bases and J by 6 bases, with 7 bases of the junction left unmatched. This CDR3 comprises 15 residues. Germline assignment: CDR1 MNHEY and CDR2 SMNVEV (reference sequence). In nucleotides, the CDR3 is TGTGCCAGCAGTTTACGCCTAGCGGAGATCAATGAGCAGTTCTTC. Translation gives CASSLRLAEINEQFF.

This clonotype was picked up a small number of times. The chain links TRBV27 to TRBJ2-5; the match to TRBD2 covers 8 bases. Germline CDR1 is MNHEY and CDR2 is SMNVEV (reference sequence). The CDR3 is made up of 14 amino acids. V trimming: 5 bases; J trimming: 12 bases; junction bases outside the gene matches: 14. Here the CDR3 reads CASSPRLASGLEYF. The CDR3 coding sequence is TGTGCCAGCAGTCCCCGACTAGCGTCGGGCCTGGAGTACTTC.

This clonotype came up a few times. The chain carries TRBV20-1 and TRBJ2-2; 7 bases align to TRBD2. Germline-derived CDR1 and CDR2 are DFQATT and SNEGSKA (reference sequence). Trimming at V came to 1 base and at J to 3 bases, leaving 5 bases not matched to a gene. The CDR3 covers 15 residues. CDR3 DNA: TGCAGTGCTAGAGTAAGAGGGAGGGACACCGGGGAGCTGTTTTTT. This encodes CSARVRGRDTGELFF.

The V gene is TRBV4-2, the J gene TRBJ2-3; 7 nucleotides match TRBD2. CDR1 is LGHNA and CDR2 is YNFKEQ in the germline V gene. The CDR3 consists of 13 residues. V shed 0 bases, J shed 10 bases, and the junction held 4 bases outside the gene matches. The CDR3 DNA reads TGTGCCAGCAGCCAAGACGGGGGGTTATCGCAGTATTTT. This sequence encodes CASSQDGGLSQYF.

V is TRBV27 and J is TRBJ1-6; D not certain. Germline V gene data show CDR1 as MNHEY and CDR2 as SMNVEV (reference sequence). The V end lost 4 bases, the J end lost 15 bases, and 4 bases lay between the germline ends. This CDR3 region has 9 residues. CDR3 amino acids: CASSSRLHF. The CDR3 bases are TGTGCCAGCAGTTCCCGCCTCCACTTT.

This clonotype has ten or more counts. The chain employs TRBV12-3 or TRBV12-4 and TRBJ1-1, with D maybe TRBD1 (6 bases). V dropped 7 bases and J dropped 3 bases, with 15 bases sitting between them. The CDR3 has 14 residues. The CDR3 loop is CASTSQGSDTEAFF. The CDR3 DNA is TGTGCCAGCACCAGCCAGGGGTCGGACACTGAAGCTTTCTTT.

This clonotype was seen a few times. The rearrangement uses TRBV5-1 and TRBJ1-1; TRBD1 matches 7 bases. Trimming removed 4 bases from V and 1 base from J; junction bases left unmatched: 7. Germline-derived CDR1 and CDR2 are SGHRS and YFSETQ. This CDR3 is built from 15 residues. Here the CDR3 DNA reads TGCGCCAGCAGCGATGCCAGACAGGGGAACACTGAAGCTTTCTTT. Its translation is CASSDARQGNTEAFF.

This rearrangement joins TRBV12-3 or TRBV12-4 to TRBJ2-1; 7 bases are shared with TRBD2. With 5 bases clipped from V and 7 bases from J, the junction kept 17 bases outside the gene matches. The length of the CDR3 is 17 residues. The CDR3 nucleotides read TGTGCCAGCAGTCCCCCATCCCGGCTAGCGGCTCTGAATGAGCAGTTCTTC. Its translation: CASSPPSRLAALNEQFF.

This clonotype was seen more than once but under ten times. V is TRBV20-1 and J is TRBJ2-7; D unresolved. The germline V gene has CDR1 DFQATT and CDR2 SNEGSKA (reference sequence). The CDR3 spans 11 residues. CDR3 nucleotide sequence: TGCAGCGCCCAAGGGCACTACGAGCAGTACTTC. It codes for CSAQGHYEQYF.

This clonotype was observed once. The V call is TRBV6-4, the J call TRBJ2-7, with D possibly matching TRBD1 (6 bases). Trimming removed 8 bases from V and 7 bases from J, with 15 bases in between. The germline CDR1 and CDR2 sequences are MRHNA and SNTAGT. CDR3 length equals 12 residues. CDR3 DNA: TGTGCCAGCCCGGACAGCAACGGGGAGCAGTACTTC. Translated, it gives CASPDSNGEQYF.

The rearrangement joins TRBV4-1 to TRBJ1-5, with D possibly matching TRBD1 (5 bases). The V gene's germline CDR1 is MGHRA and CDR2 YSYEKL. The CDR3 contains 15 residues. The V end was cut by 0 bases, the J end by 7 bases, with 13 bases between. The CDR3 loop is CASSQDRRGGQPQHF. As DNA, the CDR3 is TGCGCCAGCAGCCAAGATCGACGGGGCGGGCAGCCCCAGCATTTT.

In this sample, this clonotype turned up a few times. The V gene is TRBV18, the J gene TRBJ1-2; the match to TRBD1 covers 7 bases. Germline CDR1 and CDR2: KGHSH and LQKENI. After removal of 5 bases from V and 6 bases from J, the junction contained 9 bases not matched to a gene. The CDR3 is made up of 14 amino acids. The DNA for the CDR3 is TGTGCCAGCTCAAGTACCGGGACAGAGGATGGCTACACCTTC. This translates into CASSSTGTEDGYTF.

The V gene is TRBV6-5, the J gene TRBJ1-3, with D possibly being TRBD1 (5 bases). The V and J ends lost 1 base and 0 bases respectively, with 10 bases between them. The CDR3 length is 16 residues. Germline loops: CDR1 MNHEY, CDR2 SVGAGI. CDR3 in amino acids: CASSYLRQISGNTIYF. The CDR3 bases are TGTGCCAGCAGTTACTTACGACAGATCTCTGGAAACACCATATATTTT.

This clonotype has a count of ten or more. The rearrangement uses TRBV10-3 and TRBJ2-7, with 15 positions matching TRBD2. The V and J ends lost 3 bases and 2 bases, in that order; junction bases with no gene match: 14. This CDR3 is 20 amino acids long. Germline values: CDR1 ENHRY, CDR2 SYGVKD. CDR3 protein: CAISDPSEGLAGGPPYEQYF. Written as DNA, the CDR3 is TGTGCCATCAGTGACCCTTCTGAGGGACTAGCGGGAGGTCCCCCCTACGAGCAGTACTTC.

In its sample, this clonotype was seen many times. This rearrangement joins TRBV6-5 to TRBJ2-7, with 7 nucleotides matching TRBD1. This CDR3 contains 14 residues. CDR1 is MNHEY, CDR2 SVGAGI, per germline. The V gene end was trimmed by 4 bases and the J gene end by 4 bases; junction bases not matched to a gene: 7. This CDR3 is CASSSPGTDYEQYF. In nucleotides, the CDR3 is TGTGCCAGCAGTTCCCCCGGGACAGATTACGAGCAGTACTTC.

This clonotype was counted ten times or more. The genes are TRBV29-1 and TRBJ2-1; D call uncertain. Trimming pared 7 bases from V and 6 bases from J, leaving 10 bases between. In germline, CDR1 is SQVTM, CDR2 ANQGSEA. This CDR3 has 11 amino acids. In DNA, the CDR3 is TGCAGCGGCACTCTCGCCAATGAGCAGTTCTTC. This gives the protein CSGTLANEQFF.

The table lists this clonotype with a few counts. The chain is built from TRBV20-1 and TRBJ1-2; no clear D gene. The V gene lost 6 bases and the J gene lost 4 bases, with 9 bases spanning the gap. The CDR3 spans 11 residues. Germline CDR1 reads DFQATT; CDR2 reads SNEGSKA (reference sequence). The CDR3 here is CSADFGYGYTF. The CDR3 coding sequence is TGCAGTGCCGACTTTGGCTATGGCTACACCTTC.

This clonotype occurred a few times. The CDR3 coding sequence is TGCGCCAGCAGCTTGGTAGTCACAGGGGATAACGAGCAGTTCTTC. It specifies CASSLVVTGDNEQFF. The V and J genes are TRBV5-1 and TRBJ2-1, with 7 bases aligning to TRBD1. Germline assignment: CDR1 SGHRS and CDR2 YFSETQ. V was pared by 0 bases and J by 10 bases, with 10 bases of the junction left unmatched. CDR3 length equals 15 residues.

This clonotype was seen ten or more times. DNA of the CDR3: TGCAGCGTACGGGGGCAGAGCTCCTACGAGCAGTACTTC. Translated: CSVRGQSSYEQYF. V and J are TRBV29-1 and TRBJ2-7; either TRBD1 or TRBD2 may supply D (6 bases each). Germline lookup yields CDR1 SQVTM and CDR2 ANQGSEA. Trimming took off 6 bases at V and 0 bases at J, with 12 bases between the two ends. The CDR3 runs 13 residues.

This clonotype has at least ten counts. This chain joins TRBV28 and TRBJ2-1, with 10 bases fitting TRBD2. Trimming at V came to 4 bases and at J to 0 bases, leaving 9 bases not matched to a gene. This CDR3 has 18 amino acids. The germline V gene encodes CDR1 MDHEN and CDR2 SYDVKM. The DNA of the CDR3 is TGTGCCAGCAGTTCCCCGGCACTAGCGGGACGCTCCTACAATGAGCAGTTCTTC. Residues: CASSSPALAGRSYNEQFF.

Note on this clonotype: This sequence may be a read error, since a much larger clone differs from it by one base. The chain couples TRBV5-1 to TRBJ2-1, with D maybe TRBD1 (6 bases). Germline V gene sequence: CDR1 SGHRS, CDR2 YFSETQ. The CDR3 runs 15 residues. The CDR3 protein is CASSWGWTAYNAQFF. CDR3 nucleotide sequence: TGCGCCAGCAGCTGGGGGTGGACAGCCTACAATGCGCAGTTCTTC. The full variable domain, completed using reference TRBV5-1 and TRBJ2-1, is KAGVTQTPRYLIKTRGQQVTLSCSPISGHRSVSWYQQTPGQGLQFLFEYFSETQRNKGNFPGRFSGRQFSNSRSEMNVSTLELGDSALYLCASSWGWTAYNAQFFGPGTRLTVL.

In its sample, this clonotype was seen a few times. The chain recombines TRBV7-2 with TRBJ2-5, with D possibly TRBD1 on 7 matching bases. CDR1 and CDR2 (germline): SGHTA, FQGNSA. Trimming pared 3 bases from V and 7 bases from J, leaving 15 bases between. The CDR3 length is 14 residues. This chain's CDR3 is CASSFPTQGGTQYF. The CDR3 region has the DNA TGTGCCAGCAGCTTCCCCACCCAGGGGGGGACCCAGTACTTC.

This clonotype has only a few counts. The rearrangement links TRBV20-1 to TRBJ2-1, with TRBD2 matching over 13 bases. V trimming: 2 bases; J trimming: 4 bases; junction bases outside the gene matches: 8. Germline values: CDR1 DFQATT, CDR2 SNEGSKA (reference sequence). This CDR3 has 17 amino acids. CDR3 DNA sequence: TGCAGTGCTAGACTTAGACTAGCGGGAGGTCGGTACAATGAGCAGTTCTTC. Protein sequence: CSARLRLAGGRYNEQFF.

This clonotype has at least ten counts. The chain employs TRBV27 and TRBJ2-7; D is unresolved. Trimming cost V 7 bases and J 0 bases, with 13 bases left between them. Germline assignment: CDR1 MNHEY and CDR2 SMNVEV (reference sequence). The CDR3 contains 14 residues. The CDR3 DNA sequence: TGTGCCAGCAAGTCGGTGAGGTCCTCCTACGAGCAGTACTTC. Its translation: CASKSVRSSYEQYF.

V gene TRBV10-3 combines with J gene TRBJ2-1; 13 bases fit TRBD2. Trimming removed 10 bases from V and 5 bases from J; junction bases left unmatched: 8. The CDR3 is made up of 15 amino acids. CDR1 ENHRY and CDR2 SYGVKD come from the germline V gene. CDR3 region: CATGPGLAGNNEQFF. The CDR3 nucleotides are TGTGCCACCGGGCCGGGACTAGCGGGAAACAATGAGCAGTTCTTC.